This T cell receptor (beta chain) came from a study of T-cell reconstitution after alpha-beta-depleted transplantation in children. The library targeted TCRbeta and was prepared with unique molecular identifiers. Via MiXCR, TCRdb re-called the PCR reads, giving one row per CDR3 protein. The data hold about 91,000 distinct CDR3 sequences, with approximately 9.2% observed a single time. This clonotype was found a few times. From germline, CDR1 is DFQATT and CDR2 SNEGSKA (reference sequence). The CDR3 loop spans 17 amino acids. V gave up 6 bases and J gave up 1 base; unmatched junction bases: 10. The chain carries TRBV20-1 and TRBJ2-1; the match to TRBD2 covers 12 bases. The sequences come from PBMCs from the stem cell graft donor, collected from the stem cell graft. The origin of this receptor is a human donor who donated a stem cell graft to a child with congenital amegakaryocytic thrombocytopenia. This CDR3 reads CSASTSGRGGSYNEQFF. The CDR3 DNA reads TGCAGTGCGTCGACTAGCGGGAGAGGGGGGTCCTACAATGAGCAGTTCTTC.